This T cell receptor (beta chain) derives from a study of technical replicates of blood from a few donors. From germline, CDR1 is MDHEN and CDR2 SYDVKM. CDR3 length equals 11 residues. Sequencing was performed with immunoSEQ multiplex PCR; in TCRdb, only in-frame clones are kept and a portion is missing. Of 55,000 to 75,000 clones listed, about 94% are singletons. This chain links TRBV28 with TRBJ2-1; 7 positions agree with TRBD1. The sequence derives from a human donor in good health. Sequenced: T cells isolated from PBMCs. CDR3 sequence reads: CVTTGDNEQFF. Written as DNA, the CDR3 is TGTGTCACAACAGGGGACAATGAGCAGTTCTTC.